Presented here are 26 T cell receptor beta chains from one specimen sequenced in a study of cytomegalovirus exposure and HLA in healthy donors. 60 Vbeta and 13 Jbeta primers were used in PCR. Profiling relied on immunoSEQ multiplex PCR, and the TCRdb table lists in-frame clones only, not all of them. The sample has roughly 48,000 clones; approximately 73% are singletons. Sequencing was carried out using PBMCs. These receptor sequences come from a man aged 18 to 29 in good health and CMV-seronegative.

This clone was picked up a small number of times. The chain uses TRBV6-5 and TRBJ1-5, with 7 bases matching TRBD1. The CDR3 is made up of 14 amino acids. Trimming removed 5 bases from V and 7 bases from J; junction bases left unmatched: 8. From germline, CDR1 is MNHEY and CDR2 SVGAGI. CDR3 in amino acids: CASSDWTGSQPQHF. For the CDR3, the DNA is TGTGCCAGCAGTGACTGGACAGGTAGCCAGCCCCAGCATTTT.

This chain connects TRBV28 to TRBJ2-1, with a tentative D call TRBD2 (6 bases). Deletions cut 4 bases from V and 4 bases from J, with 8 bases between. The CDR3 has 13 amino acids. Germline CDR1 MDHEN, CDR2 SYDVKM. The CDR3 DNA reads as TGTGCCAGCAGTTCCGGGACTTACAATGAGCAGTTCTTC. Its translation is CASSSGTYNEQFF.

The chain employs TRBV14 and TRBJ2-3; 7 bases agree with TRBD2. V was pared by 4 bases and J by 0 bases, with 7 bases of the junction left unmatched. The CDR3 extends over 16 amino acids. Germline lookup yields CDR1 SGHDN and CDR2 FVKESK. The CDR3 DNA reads TGTGCCAGCAGCCGTCGAGGTAGCGGGAGCACAGATACGCAGTATTTT. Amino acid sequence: CASSRRGSGSTDTQYF.

The CDR3 is CASSQDATSGSSETQYF. CDR3 DNA: TGCGCCAGCAGCCAAGATGCGACTAGCGGGAGTTCGGAGACCCAGTACTTC. This chain uses TRBV4-3 with TRBJ2-5; the match to TRBD2 covers 12 bases. Germline V gene lookup returns CDR1 LGHNA and CDR2 YSLEER. V dropped 0 bases and J dropped 5; count of bases not matched to a gene: 7. The CDR3 spans 17 residues.

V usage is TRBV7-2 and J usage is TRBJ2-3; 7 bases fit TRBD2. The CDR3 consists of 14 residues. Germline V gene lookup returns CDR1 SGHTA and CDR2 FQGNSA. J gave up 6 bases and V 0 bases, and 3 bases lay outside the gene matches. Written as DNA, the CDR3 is TGTGCCAGCAGCTTAGCGGGAGGGCTGGATACGCAGTATTTT. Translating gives CASSLAGGLDTQYF.

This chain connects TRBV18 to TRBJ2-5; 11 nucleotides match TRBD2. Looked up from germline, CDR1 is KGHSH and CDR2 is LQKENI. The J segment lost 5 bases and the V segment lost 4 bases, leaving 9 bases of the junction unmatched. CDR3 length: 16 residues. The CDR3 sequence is CASSRISGRAPETQYF. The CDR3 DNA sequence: TGTGCCAGCTCACGCATTAGCGGGAGGGCCCCGGAGACCCAGTACTTC.

In DNA form, the CDR3 reads TGCGCCAGCAGCCAAGAGGGGTACAGGCAGGGAAACACCATATATTTT. It is translated as CASSQEGYRQGNTIYF. The chain joins TRBV4-3 to TRBJ1-3; D is possibly TRBD1 (5 bases). Germline V gives CDR1 LGHNA, CDR2 YSLEER. V lost 0 bases and J 4 bases, leaving 13 bases between the germline ends. This CDR3 contains 16 residues.

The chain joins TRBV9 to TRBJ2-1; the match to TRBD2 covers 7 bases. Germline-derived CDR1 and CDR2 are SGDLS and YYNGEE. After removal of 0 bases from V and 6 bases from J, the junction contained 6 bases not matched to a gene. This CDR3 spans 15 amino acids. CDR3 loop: CASSVGGREPNEQFF. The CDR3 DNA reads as TGTGCCAGCAGCGTAGGTGGGAGGGAGCCCAATGAGCAGTTCTTC.

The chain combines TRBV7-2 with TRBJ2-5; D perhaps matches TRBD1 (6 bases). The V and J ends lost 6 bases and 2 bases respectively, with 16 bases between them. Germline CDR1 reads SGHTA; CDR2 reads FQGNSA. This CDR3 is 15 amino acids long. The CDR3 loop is CASRPPWQGQETQYF. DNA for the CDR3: TGTGCCAGCAGACCACCCTGGCAGGGGCAAGAGACCCAGTACTTC. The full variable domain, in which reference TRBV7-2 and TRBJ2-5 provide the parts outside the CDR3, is GAGVSQSPSNKVTEKGKDVELRCDPISGHTALYWYRQSLGQGLEFLIYFQGNSAPDKSGLPSDRFSAERTGGSVSTLTIQRTQQEDSAVYLCASRPPWQGQETQYFGPGTRLLVL.

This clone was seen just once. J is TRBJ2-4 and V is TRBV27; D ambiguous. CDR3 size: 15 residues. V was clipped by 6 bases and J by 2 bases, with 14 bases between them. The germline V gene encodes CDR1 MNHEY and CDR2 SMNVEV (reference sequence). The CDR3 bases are TGTGCCAGCAGGTCGGCAGGTACACCCAAAAACATTCAGTACTTC. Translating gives CASRSAGTPKNIQYF.

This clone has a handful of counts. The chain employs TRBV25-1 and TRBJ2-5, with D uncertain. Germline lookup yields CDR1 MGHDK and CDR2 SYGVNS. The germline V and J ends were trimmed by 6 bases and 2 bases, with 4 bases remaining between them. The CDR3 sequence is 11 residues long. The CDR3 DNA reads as TGTGCCAGCAGGAGACAAGAGACCCAGTACTTC. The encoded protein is CASRRQETQYF.

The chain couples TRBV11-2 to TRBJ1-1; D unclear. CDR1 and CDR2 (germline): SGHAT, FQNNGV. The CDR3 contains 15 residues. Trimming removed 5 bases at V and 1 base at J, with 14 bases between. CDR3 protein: CASSPAGGPNTEAFF. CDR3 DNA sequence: TGTGCCAGCAGCCCGGCGGGCGGGCCGAACACTGAAGCTTTCTTT. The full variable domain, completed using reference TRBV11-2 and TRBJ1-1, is EAGVAQSPRYKIIEKRQSVAFWCNPISGHATLYWYQQILGQGPKLLIQFQNNGVVDDSQLPKDRFSAERLKGVDSTLKIQPAKLEDSAVYLCASSPAGGPNTEAFFGQGTRLTVV.

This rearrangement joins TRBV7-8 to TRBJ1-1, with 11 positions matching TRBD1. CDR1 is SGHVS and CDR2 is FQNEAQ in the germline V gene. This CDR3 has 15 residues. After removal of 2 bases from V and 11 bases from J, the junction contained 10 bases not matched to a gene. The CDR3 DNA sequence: TGTGCCAGCAGCTTATGGACAGGGGGCATTGGAGAGGCTTTCTTT. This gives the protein CASSLWTGGIGEAFF. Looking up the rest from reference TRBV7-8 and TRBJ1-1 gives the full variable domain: GAGVSQSPRYKVAKRGQDVALRCDPISGHVSLFWYQQALGQGPEFLTYFQNEAQLDKSGLPSDRFFAERPEGSVSTLKIQRTQQEDSAVYLCASSLWTGGIGEAFFGQGTRLTVV.

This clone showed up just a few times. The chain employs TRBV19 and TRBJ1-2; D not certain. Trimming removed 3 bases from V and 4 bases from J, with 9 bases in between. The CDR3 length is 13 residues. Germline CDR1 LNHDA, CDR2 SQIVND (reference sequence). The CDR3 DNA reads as TGTGCCAGTAGTATGAGAGCCGGCTATGGCTACACCTTC. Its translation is CASSMRAGYGYTF.

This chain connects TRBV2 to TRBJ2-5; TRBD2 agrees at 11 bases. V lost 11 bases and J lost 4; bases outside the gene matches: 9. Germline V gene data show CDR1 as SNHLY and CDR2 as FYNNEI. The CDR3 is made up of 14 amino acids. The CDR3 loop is CASKKLAGVETQYF. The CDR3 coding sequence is TGTGCCTCGAAAAAACTAGCGGGAGTAGAGACCCAGTACTTC.

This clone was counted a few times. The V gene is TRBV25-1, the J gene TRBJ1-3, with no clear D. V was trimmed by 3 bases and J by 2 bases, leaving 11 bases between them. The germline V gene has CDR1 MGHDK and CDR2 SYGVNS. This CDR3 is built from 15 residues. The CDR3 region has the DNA TGTGCCAGCAGTGACTATGGAGGGCCTGGAAACACCATATATTTT. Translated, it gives CASSDYGGPGNTIYF.

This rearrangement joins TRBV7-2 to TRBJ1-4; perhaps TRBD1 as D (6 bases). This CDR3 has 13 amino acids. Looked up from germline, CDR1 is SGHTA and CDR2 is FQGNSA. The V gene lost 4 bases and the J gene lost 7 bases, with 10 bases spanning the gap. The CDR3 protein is CASSWQGTEKLFF. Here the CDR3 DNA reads TGTGCCAGCAGCTGGCAGGGGACTGAAAAACTGTTTTTT.

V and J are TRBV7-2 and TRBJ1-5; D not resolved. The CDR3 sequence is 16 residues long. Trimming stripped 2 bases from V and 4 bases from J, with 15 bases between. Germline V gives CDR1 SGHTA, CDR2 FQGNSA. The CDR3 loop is CASSLRGVGGNQPQHF. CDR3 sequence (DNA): TGTGCCAGCAGCTTACGCGGGGTGGGTGGAAATCAGCCCCAGCATTTT.

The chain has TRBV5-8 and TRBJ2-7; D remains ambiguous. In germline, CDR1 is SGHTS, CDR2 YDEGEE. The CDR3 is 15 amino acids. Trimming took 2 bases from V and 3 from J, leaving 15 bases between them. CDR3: CASSLGAALGYEQYF. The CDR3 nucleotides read TGTGCCAGCAGCTTAGGAGCAGCCCTCGGCTACGAGCAGTACTTC.

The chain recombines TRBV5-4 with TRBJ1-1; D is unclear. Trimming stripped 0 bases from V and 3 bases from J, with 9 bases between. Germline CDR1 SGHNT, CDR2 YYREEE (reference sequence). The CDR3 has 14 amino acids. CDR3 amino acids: CASSLAHRDTEAFF. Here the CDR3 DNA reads TGTGCCAGCAGCTTGGCCCACCGGGACACTGAAGCTTTCTTT.

CDR3 loop: CASVLLVGETQYF. In nucleotides, the CDR3 is TGTGCCAGCGTACTGCTGGTCGGGGAGACCCAGTACTTC. V gene TRBV7-9 combines with J gene TRBJ2-5, with D hard to call. The CDR3 totals 13 residues. The V end lost 8 bases, the J end lost 5 bases, and 15 bases lay between the germline ends. CDR1 and CDR2 (germline): SEHNR, FQNEAQ (reference sequence).

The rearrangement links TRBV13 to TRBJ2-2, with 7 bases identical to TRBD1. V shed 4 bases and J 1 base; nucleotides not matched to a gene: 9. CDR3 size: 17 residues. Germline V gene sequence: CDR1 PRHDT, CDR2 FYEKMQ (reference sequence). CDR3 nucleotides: TGTGCCAGCAGCTCGGAGCTGGGACAGCAGAACACCGGGGAGCTGTTTTTT. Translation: CASSSELGQQNTGELFF.

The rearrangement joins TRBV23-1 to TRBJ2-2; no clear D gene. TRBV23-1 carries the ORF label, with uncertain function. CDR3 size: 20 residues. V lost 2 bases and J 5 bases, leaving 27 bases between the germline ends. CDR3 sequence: CASSQNFRSHLHPLTGELFF. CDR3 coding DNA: TGCGCCAGCAGTCAAAATTTTCGTAGCCATCTTCACCCTTTGACCGGGGAGCTGTTTTTT.

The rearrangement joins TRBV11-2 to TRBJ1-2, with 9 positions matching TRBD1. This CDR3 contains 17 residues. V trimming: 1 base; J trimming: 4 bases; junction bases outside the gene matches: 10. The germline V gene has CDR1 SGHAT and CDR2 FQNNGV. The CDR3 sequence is CASSLAPGQGSGYGYTF. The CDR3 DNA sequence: TGTGCCAGCAGCTTAGCGCCGGGACAGGGAAGCGGCTATGGCTACACCTTC.

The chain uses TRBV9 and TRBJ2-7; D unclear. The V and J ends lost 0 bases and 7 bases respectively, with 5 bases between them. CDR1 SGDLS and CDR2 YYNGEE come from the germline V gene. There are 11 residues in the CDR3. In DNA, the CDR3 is TGTGCCAGCAGCGTAGGGGCGGAGCAGTACTTC. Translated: CASSVGAEQYF.

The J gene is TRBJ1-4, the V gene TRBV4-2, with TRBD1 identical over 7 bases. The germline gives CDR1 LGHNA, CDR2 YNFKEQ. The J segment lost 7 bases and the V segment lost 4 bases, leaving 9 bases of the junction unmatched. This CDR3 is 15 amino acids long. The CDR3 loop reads CASSPGTGAGEKLFF. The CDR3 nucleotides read TGTGCCAGCAGCCCAGGAACAGGGGCGGGTGAAAAACTGTTTTTT.